A selection of T cell receptor beta chains follows, all from one sample in a study of blood T cells in healthy people across ages. TCRdb recomputed calls from the 5' RACE reads with MiXCR, one row per CDR3 protein. Of roughly 800,000 distinct CDR3 sequences detected, 20% to 30% appear once; the ten largest clones hold approximately 4%. These data also featured in a second study, about T cells of mothers and their children.

Source material: blood. Source of these receptors: a boy aged 10-17 years in good health. Each CDR3 is given with its conserved first and last residue. A D gene is named only where the DNA matches it firmly. Clone size is shown for a subset of rows, as once, few, many or a class of expanded clone.

cdr3_nt: TGTGCCAGCAGCTCCCGGACAGGGGGCAACGAGCAGTACTTC
cdr3_aa: CASSSRTGGNEQYF
v_call: TRBV7-9
clone_size: few
d_call: TRBD1
j_call: TRBJ2-7

cdr3_nt: TGTGCCAGCCATGGACAGTATCAACCCAGGTACAATGAGCAGTTCTTC
cdr3_aa: CASHGQYQPRYNEQFF
v_call: TRBV28
clone_size: few
d_call: NA
j_call: TRBJ2-1

cdr3_nt: TGCGCCAGCAGCCAGAGCGGAGGACAGTACTACGAGCAGTACTTC
cdr3_aa: CASSQSGGQYYEQYF
v_call: TRBV4-3
clone_size: few
d_call: NA
j_call: TRBJ2-7

cdr3_nt: TGTGCCAGCAGCTCCACAGGGGGCAAAGAGACCCAGTACTTC
cdr3_aa: CASSSTGGKETQYF
v_call: TRBV7-3
clone_size: few
d_call: TRBD1
j_call: TRBJ2-5

cdr3_nt: TGTGCCAGCAGCCACCGGGACAGGGGGCGACCGGTACAAGAGACCCAGTACTTC
cdr3_aa: CASSHRDRGRPVQETQYF
v_call: TRBV7-2
clone_size: NA
d_call: TRBD1
j_call: TRBJ2-5

cdr3_nt: TGTGCCAGTCAGGGAGACACAGATACGCAGTATTTT
cdr3_aa: CASQGDTDTQYF
v_call: TRBV12-3/TRBV12-4
clone_size: NA
d_call: NA
j_call: TRBJ2-3

cdr3_nt: TGTGCCAGCGACAAGGGGCAAGAGACCCAGTACTTC
cdr3_aa: CASDKGQETQYF
v_call: TRBV28
clone_size: NA
d_call: NA
j_call: TRBJ2-5

cdr3_nt: TGTGCCAGCAGTTATCCGAAAATGGGGTACACTGAAGCTTTCTTT
cdr3_aa: CASSYPKMGYTEAFF
v_call: TRBV28
clone_size: NA
d_call: NA
j_call: TRBJ1-1

cdr3_nt: TGCAGCGTTGAGGGACAGGTGGGAGGCTACACCTTC
cdr3_aa: CSVEGQVGGYTF
v_call: TRBV29-1
clone_size: NA
d_call: TRBD1
j_call: TRBJ1-2

cdr3_nt: TGTGCCAGCAGTGAGGGACAGGGAAACCACGAGCAGTACTTC
cdr3_aa: CASSEGQGNHEQYF
v_call: TRBV2
clone_size: few
d_call: TRBD1
j_call: TRBJ2-7

cdr3_nt: TGTGCCAGCACAAACTCGCAGGGTCCGGACAATGAGCAGTTCTTC
cdr3_aa: CASTNSQGPDNEQFF
v_call: TRBV18
clone_size: NA
d_call: NA
j_call: TRBJ2-1

cdr3_nt: TGTGCCATCAGTGAGAACGGTGATAATGAAAAACTGTTTTTT
cdr3_aa: CAISENGDNEKLFF
v_call: TRBV10-3
clone_size: few
d_call: NA
j_call: TRBJ1-4

cdr3_nt: TGCACTATCGGGGGGGCCTATGAGTTGGCCTACAATGAGCAGTTCTTC
cdr3_aa: CTIGGAYELAYNEQFF
v_call: TRBV29-1
clone_size: few
d_call: TRBD2
j_call: TRBJ2-1

cdr3_nt: TGCGCCAGCAGCTTGTCCACTAGCCGGGCCAATGAGCAGTTCTTC
cdr3_aa: CASSLSTSRANEQFF
v_call: TRBV5-1
clone_size: NA
d_call: NA
j_call: TRBJ2-1

cdr3_nt: TGTGCCAGTGGTCCCGGATTGATTGACGAGCAGTACTTC
cdr3_aa: CASGPGLIDEQYF
v_call: TRBV2
clone_size: NA
d_call: NA
j_call: TRBJ2-7

cdr3_nt: TGCAGTGCTCGGAGCGGGACAGGGGAGGGGTCACCCCTCCACTTT
cdr3_aa: CSARSGTGEGSPLHF
v_call: TRBV20-1
clone_size: few
d_call: TRBD1
j_call: TRBJ1-6

cdr3_nt: TGCGCCAGCAGCCAAGAGGTGCGGGGAGATATTTACGAGCAGTACTTC
cdr3_aa: CASSQEVRGDIYEQYF
v_call: TRBV4-3
clone_size: few
d_call: NA
j_call: TRBJ2-7

cdr3_nt: TGCGCCAGCAGGAAAGAGTACGTGGTTCAGAACACCGGGGAGCTGTTTTTT
cdr3_aa: CASRKEYVVQNTGELFF
v_call: TRBV5-1
clone_size: NA
d_call: NA
j_call: TRBJ2-2

cdr3_nt: TGTGCCAGCAGCAAAGAGCGGGAGTTAAGGAATGAGCAGTTCTTC
cdr3_aa: CASSKERELRNEQFF
v_call: TRBV21-1
clone_size: NA
d_call: NA
j_call: TRBJ2-1

cdr3_nt: TGTGCCAGCAGCTTAGCGCATACCGACTATGGCTACACCTTC
cdr3_aa: CASSLAHTDYGYTF
v_call: TRBV11-1
clone_size: few
d_call: NA
j_call: TRBJ1-2

cdr3_nt: TGCAGCGTTCAAGTGGAGGGTTTAACAGATACGCAGTATTTT
cdr3_aa: CSVQVEGLTDTQYF
v_call: TRBV29-1
clone_size: few
d_call: NA
j_call: TRBJ2-3

cdr3_nt: TGCAGGCCTGACGGGACAGGGGTTTCAGAGACCCAGTACTTC
cdr3_aa: CRPDGTGVSETQYF
v_call: TRBV20-1
clone_size: NA
d_call: TRBD1
j_call: TRBJ2-5

cdr3_nt: TGTGCCAGCAGCTTAGAGGGGGAGTCAACTGAAGCTTTCTTT
cdr3_aa: CASSLEGESTEAFF
v_call: TRBV7-9
clone_size: NA
d_call: NA
j_call: TRBJ1-1

cdr3_nt: TGTGCCATCAGGGCGACCGTGTACAATGAGCAGTTCTTC
cdr3_aa: CAIRATVYNEQFF
v_call: TRBV10-3
clone_size: NA
d_call: NA
j_call: TRBJ2-1

cdr3_nt: TGTGCCAGCAACTTAGACAGGGGCCTGGTGGCAGATACGCAGTATTTT
cdr3_aa: CASNLDRGLVADTQYF
v_call: TRBV7-8
clone_size: few
d_call: TRBD1
j_call: TRBJ2-3

cdr3_nt: TGCAGTGCTGAAAGTAGCGGCAAAGAGGACGAGCAGTACTTC
cdr3_aa: CSAESSGKEDEQYF
v_call: TRBV20-1
clone_size: few
d_call: NA
j_call: TRBJ2-7

cdr3_nt: TGCGCCAGCAGCCAAGATCGGGGGGAAGAGACCCAGTACTTC
cdr3_aa: CASSQDRGEETQYF
v_call: TRBV4-1
clone_size: NA
d_call: TRBD2
j_call: TRBJ2-5

cdr3_nt: TGCGCCAGCAGTATCCGGACAGGGCCCACTGAAGCTTTCTTT
cdr3_aa: CASSIRTGPTEAFF
v_call: TRBV5-1
clone_size: many
d_call: TRBD1
j_call: TRBJ1-1

cdr3_nt: TGTGCCAGCAGTTCGATTAACCCTGGGGCCAACGTCCTGACTTTC
cdr3_aa: CASSSINPGANVLTF
v_call: TRBV27
clone_size: NA
d_call: NA
j_call: TRBJ2-6

cdr3_nt: TGTGCCAGCAGTTTATGGGAAAAACTGTTTTTT
cdr3_aa: CASSLWEKLFF
v_call: TRBV28
clone_size: NA
d_call: NA
j_call: TRBJ1-4

cdr3_nt: TGTGCCAGCTCACCTCATGACAGGGGTTTGTCGATCACTGAAGCTTTCTTT
cdr3_aa: CASSPHDRGLSITEAFF
v_call: TRBV18
clone_size: NA
d_call: TRBD1
j_call: TRBJ1-1

cdr3_nt: TGTGCCAGCAGCCCGCCTCTGGCAGGCGAGCAGTACTTC
cdr3_aa: CASSPPLAGEQYF
v_call: TRBV7-2
clone_size: NA
d_call: NA
j_call: TRBJ2-7

cdr3_nt: TGTGCCAGCAGTAAAACTAGCGGGAGTGGTGAGCAGTTCTTC
cdr3_aa: CASSKTSGSGEQFF
v_call: TRBV6-5
clone_size: NA
d_call: TRBD2
j_call: TRBJ2-1

cdr3_nt: TGTGCCAGCAGTTTAAAGGACAGGGTGGGCGAGCAGTACTTC
cdr3_aa: CASSLKDRVGEQYF
v_call: TRBV12-3/TRBV12-4
clone_size: NA
d_call: TRBD1
j_call: TRBJ2-7

cdr3_nt: TGTGCCAGCAGCCCTCGATTACAGGGGACGAACACCGGGGAGCTGTTTTTT
cdr3_aa: CASSPRLQGTNTGELFF
v_call: TRBV3-1
clone_size: NA
d_call: TRBD1
j_call: TRBJ2-2

cdr3_nt: TGTGCCAGCAGTAAACAGGGGCCAATCGCCAAAAACATTCAGTACTTC
cdr3_aa: CASSKQGPIAKNIQYF
v_call: TRBV12-3/TRBV12-4
clone_size: NA
d_call: TRBD1
j_call: TRBJ2-4

cdr3_nt: TGCAGCGTTGATTTCGGGGGCGCACCCCATGAGCAGTTCTTC
cdr3_aa: CSVDFGGAPHEQFF
v_call: TRBV29-1
clone_size: NA
d_call: NA
j_call: TRBJ2-1

cdr3_nt: TGTGCCAGCAGCCAATTCACATTAGAGGGCTACACCTTC
cdr3_aa: CASSQFTLEGYTF
v_call: TRBV16
clone_size: few
d_call: NA
j_call: TRBJ1-2

cdr3_nt: TGTGCCAGCAGTTCCGGAGTTTACCGGGATTCACCCCTCCACTTT
cdr3_aa: CASSSGVYRDSPLHF
v_call: TRBV27
clone_size: NA
d_call: NA
j_call: TRBJ1-6

cdr3_nt: TGTGCCAGCAGCTCCAACCCAGGGGGCTGGGAGACCCAGTACTTC
cdr3_aa: CASSSNPGGWETQYF
v_call: TRBV7-2
clone_size: few
d_call: TRBD1
j_call: TRBJ2-5

cdr3_nt: TGTGCCAGTAGTGTTCAGGTCGGTGAAAAACTGTCTTTT
cdr3_aa: CASSVQVGEKLSF
v_call: TRBV19
clone_size: once
d_call: NA
j_call: TRBJ1-4

cdr3_nt: TGTGCCAGCACGGACACAATTTACGAGCAGTACTTC
cdr3_aa: CASTDTIYEQYF
v_call: TRBV25-1
clone_size: few
d_call: NA
j_call: TRBJ2-7

cdr3_nt: TGTGCCAGCAGTCTCCCGGGACAGGGTTTAGAGACCCAGTACTTC
cdr3_aa: CASSLPGQGLETQYF
v_call: TRBV7-6
clone_size: few
d_call: TRBD1
j_call: TRBJ2-5

cdr3_nt: TGTGCCAGCAGCTTAGCGCGGGGCCCCACAGGCTACGAGCAGTACTTC
cdr3_aa: CASSLARGPTGYEQYF
v_call: TRBV7-2
clone_size: NA
d_call: NA
j_call: TRBJ2-7

cdr3_nt: TGTGCCAGCAGCCGCCGGACTAGCGGGGGCAAAAGCTCCTACGAGCAGTACTTC
cdr3_aa: CASSRRTSGGKSSYEQYF
v_call: TRBV14
clone_size: few
d_call: TRBD2
j_call: TRBJ2-7

cdr3_nt: TGTGCCAGCAGCCCCAGGACAGGGTTTACTAATGAAAAACTGTTTTTT
cdr3_aa: CASSPRTGFTNEKLFF
v_call: TRBV13
clone_size: NA
d_call: TRBD1
j_call: TRBJ1-4

cdr3_nt: TGCAGTGCTAGAGATCGGGAAAGCGGGAGCCTGTCCTACGAGCAGTACTTC
cdr3_aa: CSARDRESGSLSYEQYF
v_call: TRBV20-1
clone_size: NA
d_call: TRBD2
j_call: TRBJ2-7

cdr3_nt: TGCGCCAGCAGCCCGGGAGAGGGGTTCTATGGCTACACCTTC
cdr3_aa: CASSPGEGFYGYTF
v_call: TRBV4-3
clone_size: NA
d_call: NA
j_call: TRBJ1-2

cdr3_nt: TGTGCCAGCAGCCAGCAGAGAGCGCCAGCTAACTATGGCTACACCTTC
cdr3_aa: CASSQQRAPANYGYTF
v_call: TRBV7-9
clone_size: NA
d_call: NA
j_call: TRBJ1-2

cdr3_nt: TGCGCCAGCAGCTTGGCAGGGCGGTTCGACACTGAAGCTTTCTTT
cdr3_aa: CASSLAGRFDTEAFF
v_call: TRBV5-1
clone_size: few
d_call: NA
j_call: TRBJ1-1

cdr3_nt: TGTGCCAGGTCCGGGACAGGGTCCTACAATGAGCAGTTCTTC
cdr3_aa: CARSGTGSYNEQFF
v_call: TRBV2
clone_size: NA
d_call: TRBD1
j_call: TRBJ2-1

cdr3_nt: TGTGCCATCAGTGAAGGGGGCTGGTACGAGCAGTACTTC
cdr3_aa: CAISEGGWYEQYF
v_call: TRBV10-3
clone_size: NA
d_call: TRBD1
j_call: TRBJ2-7

cdr3_nt: TGTGCCAGCAGCACCGGGGATGGCTACACCTTC
cdr3_aa: CASSTGDGYTF
v_call: TRBV9
clone_size: few
d_call: NA
j_call: TRBJ1-2

cdr3_nt: TGTGCCAGCAGTTTATGGGTTCAGGGAACGATGGGAGAGACCCAGTACTTC
cdr3_aa: CASSLWVQGTMGETQYF
v_call: TRBV7-2
clone_size: NA
d_call: NA
j_call: TRBJ2-5

cdr3_nt: TGCAGCGCCCTGGACATAAATTTGGACATTCAGTACTTC
cdr3_aa: CSALDINLDIQYF
v_call: TRBV29-1
clone_size: NA
d_call: NA
j_call: TRBJ2-4

cdr3_nt: TGTGCCAGCAGTCCTTCCATATGGACTAGAGGCCCGAAAATAGCCAAAAACATTCAGTACTTC
cdr3_aa: CASSPSIWTRGPKIAKNIQYF
v_call: TRBV28
clone_size: few
d_call: TRBD2
j_call: TRBJ2-4

cdr3_nt: TGCGCCAGCAGCCAAGGCCAGAAAAACACTGAAGCTTTCTTT
cdr3_aa: CASSQGQKNTEAFF
v_call: TRBV4-3
clone_size: few
d_call: NA
j_call: TRBJ1-1

cdr3_nt: TGTGCCAGCAGCGAGCTATGGACAGGGGGCTCCGAGCAGTACTTC
cdr3_aa: CASSELWTGGSEQYF
v_call: TRBV7-2
clone_size: NA
d_call: TRBD1
j_call: TRBJ2-7